Listed here are 27 T cell receptor beta chains from one sample, sequenced in a study of T cell repertoires in cytomegalovirus infection (dated by TCRdb to the late 2010s). TCRdb records Illumina HiSeq 1500 as the sequencer. TCRdb trimmed the raw reads at Q25, called clones with MiXCR and kept productive beta chains. Duplicate CDR3 protein sequences are folded into a single record with the most common DNA and genes. The sample table lists approximately 250,000 distinct CDR3 sequences, 20% to 25% of them with a count of one. Of the sample, 18% is held by the ten largest clones. Material for sequencing was CD8+ T cells from PBMCs. The source of these receptors is a human donor in good health (CMV status not recorded). Some clones in this sample may be carry-over from other donors' samples.

This clonotype has a handful of counts. The chain links TRBV12-3 or TRBV12-4 to TRBJ1-5; D is perhaps TRBD1 (6 bases). This CDR3 spans 13 amino acids. V was cut by 7 bases and J by 5 bases, with 12 bases left in between. DNA of the CDR3: TGTGCCAGCACGGGACACCCCGATCAGCCCCAGCATTTT. It translates to CASTGHPDQPQHF.

This clonotype turned up a few times. In DNA, the CDR3 is TGTGCCAGCAGTTACTCCCGGACTAGCGGGGGGGACTACAATGAGCAGTTCTTC. The encoded protein is CASSYSRTSGGDYNEQFF. The chain recombines TRBV6-2 or TRBV6-3 with TRBJ2-1; 15 nucleotides agree with TRBD2. Looked up from germline, CDR1 is MNHEY and CDR2 is SVGEGT. The CDR3 extends over 18 amino acids. Trimming at V came to 0 bases and at J to 3 bases, leaving 3 bases not matched to a gene.

This clonotype has just a few counts. V usage is TRBV2 and J usage is TRBJ2-3; D gene ambiguous. The ends were cut back, 7 bases at V and 6 bases at J, with 11 bases in the middle. The CDR3 extends over 12 amino acids. Germline CDR1 SNHLY, CDR2 FYNNEI. In DNA form, the CDR3 reads TGTGCCAGCAAAAACCGGTACGATACGCAGTATTTT. Translated: CASKNRYDTQYF. Filled out from reference TRBV2 and TRBJ2-3, the complete variable domain reads EPEVTQTPSHQVTQMGQEVILRCVPISNHLYFYWYRQILGQKVEFLVSFYNNEISEKSEIFDDQFSVERPDGSNFTLKIRSTKLEDSAMYFCASKNRYDTQYFGPGTRLTVL.

The rearrangement links TRBV6-6 to TRBJ2-7; D call uncertain. Trimming left V 5 bases short and J 3 bases short, with 11 bases between. Germline V lookup: CDR1 MNHNY, CDR2 SVGAGI (reference sequence). The CDR3 is 13 residues long. In nucleotides, the CDR3 is TGTGCCAGCAGTCCGCAGGCCTACTACGAGCAGTACTTC. Translation: CASSPQAYYEQYF.

This clonotype has only a few counts. V and J are TRBV5-6 and TRBJ2-3; no firm D call. CDR3 length: 12 residues. From germline, CDR1 is SGHDT and CDR2 YYEEEE. The V and J ends lost 3 bases and 7 bases respectively, with 9 bases between them. DNA for the CDR3: TGTGCCAGCAGCTCCGGCCTAAATACGCAGTATTTT. Residues: CASSSGLNTQYF.

This clonotype was counted a few times. This chain connects TRBV5-5 to TRBJ2-2; unclear D gene. Germline V gene data show CDR1 as SGHKS and CDR2 as YYEKEE (reference sequence). CDR3 length: 13 amino acids. Deletions cut 0 bases from V and 7 bases from J, with 7 bases between. CDR3 protein: CASSLGVDGELFF. In DNA, the CDR3 is TGTGCCAGCAGCTTGGGGGTCGACGGGGAGCTGTTTTTT.

This rearrangement joins TRBV6-6 to TRBJ1-6; D remains unclear. Trimming cost V 4 bases and J 2 bases, with 9 bases left between them. Germline CDR1 reads MNHNY; CDR2 reads SVGAGI (reference sequence). This CDR3 comprises 15 residues. The CDR3, as DNA: TGTGCCAGCAGTTCCGTCGGCACCTATAATTCACCCCTCCACTTT. Encoded protein: CASSSVGTYNSPLHF.

V gene TRBV29-1 combines with J gene TRBJ2-3, with a tentative D call TRBD1 (6 bases). Trimming took 5 bases from V and 6 from J, leaving 12 bases between them. This CDR3 has 12 residues. Germline values: CDR1 SQVTM, CDR2 ANQGSEA. The CDR3 nucleotides read TGCAGCGTTTTCAAGGGGGTGGATACGCAGTATTTT. Translation gives CSVFKGVDTQYF.

The chain has TRBV6-5 and TRBJ2-3, with a possible D match to TRBD1 (5 bases). V lost 8 bases and J lost 1, with 10 bases in between. This CDR3 contains 13 residues. CDR1 and CDR2 from the germline V gene are MNHEY and SVGAGI. This CDR3 reads CASFTGGTDTQYF. The CDR3, as DNA: TGTGCCAGCTTTACAGGCGGCACAGATACGCAGTATTTT.

This clonotype occurred a few times. V and J are TRBV28 and TRBJ1-1; D possibly corresponds to TRBD1 (6 bases). Between the trimmed V and J ends, which lost 5 bases and 3 bases, there was a span of 13 bases. CDR3 size: 14 residues. Germline V gives CDR1 MDHEN, CDR2 SYDVKM. The CDR3 loop reads CASSLQGRYTEAFF. The CDR3, as DNA: TGTGCCAGCAGTCTCCAGGGGCGCTACACTGAAGCTTTCTTT.

The gene calls are TRBV20-1 and TRBJ2-1; 9 positions match TRBD2. The germline V gene encodes CDR1 DFQATT and CDR2 SNEGSKA (reference sequence). This CDR3 has 16 amino acids. V shed 3 bases and J 2 bases; nucleotides not matched to a gene: 8. The DNA of the CDR3 is TGCAGTGCTAGCAGGCGCGGGGGGGTTACCTACAATGAGCAGTTCTTC. Amino acids: CSASRRGGVTYNEQFF.

The sample holds a few counts of this clonotype. V and J are TRBV5-1 and TRBJ1-1; 7 bases match TRBD1. Trimming cost V 1 base and J 2 bases; bases outside gene matches: 8. CDR3 length equals 16 residues. Germline V gives CDR1 SGHRS, CDR2 YFSETQ. CDR3: CASSLTGDVYNTEAFF. The CDR3 DNA is TGCGCCAGCAGCTTGACAGGGGATGTGTATAACACTGAAGCTTTCTTT.

This clonotype was found many times. The J gene is TRBJ2-5, the V gene TRBV7-6; D possibly corresponds to TRBD2 (6 bases). This CDR3 spans 15 amino acids. In germline, CDR1 is SGHVS, CDR2 FNYEAQ. V shed 4 bases and J shed 2 bases, with 14 bases lying between them. CDR3 DNA: TGTGCCAGCAGCTCCATCTTTGGGGGGCAAGAGACCCAGTACTTC. Encoded protein: CASSSIFGGQETQYF.

This chain links TRBV6-5 with TRBJ1-1; D is undetermined. Germline assignment: CDR1 MNHEY and CDR2 SVGAGI. V shed 4 bases and J shed 5 bases, with 8 bases lying between them. This CDR3 spans 12 amino acids. The CDR3 protein is CASSSGSTEAFF. In DNA, the CDR3 is TGTGCCAGCAGTTCCGGGTCTACTGAAGCTTTCTTT.

In DNA form, the CDR3 reads TGTGCCAGCAGCCAAGATGGTCGGGATACGAACACTGAAGCTTTCTTT. Amino acid sequence: CASSQDGRDTNTEAFF. The V gene is TRBV4-2, the J gene TRBJ1-1; D gene ambiguous. V lost 0 bases to trimming and J lost 1 base, with 12 bases between them. Germline lookup yields CDR1 LGHNA and CDR2 YNFKEQ. The CDR3 has 16 amino acids.

The chain couples TRBV12-3 or TRBV12-4 to TRBJ1-1; D may be TRBD1 (5 bases). The CDR3 contains 15 residues. V lost 6 bases and J 5 bases, leaving 19 bases between the germline ends. CDR3 sequence: CASRSPHTGSTEAFF. DNA of the CDR3: TGTGCCAGCAGAAGCCCTCACACAGGATCGACTGAAGCTTTCTTT.

V is TRBV7-9 and J is TRBJ2-7; possibly TRBD1 or TRBD2 for D (5 bases each). The germline gives CDR1 SEHNR, CDR2 FQNEAQ (reference sequence). The V gene lost 5 bases and the J gene lost 5 bases, with 10 bases spanning the gap. The CDR3 totals 12 residues. The CDR3 loop reads CASSPGADEQYF. CDR3 sequence (DNA): TGTGCCAGCAGCCCCGGGGCAGACGAGCAGTACTTC.

This clonotype was found a few times. The rearrangement uses TRBV27 and TRBJ2-2, with a weak D call TRBD2 (6 bases). The CDR3 runs 15 residues. Trimming cost V 2 bases and J 5 bases, with 12 bases left between them. CDR1 and CDR2 (germline): MNHEY, SMNVEV (reference sequence). The DNA for the CDR3 is TGTGCCAGCAGTTTAACTTTTGCGGGGACCGGGGAGCTGTTTTTT. Amino acid sequence: CASSLTFAGTGELFF.

This clonotype was picked up many times. The chain recombines TRBV28 with TRBJ2-7; D may be TRBD1 (5 bases). The CDR3 is made up of 12 amino acids. Trimming took off 6 bases at V and 6 bases at J, with 12 bases between the two ends. Germline-derived CDR1 and CDR2 are MDHEN and SYDVKM. This CDR3 is CASSFGQPEQYF. The CDR3 nucleotides are TGTGCCAGCAGCTTCGGACAACCCGAGCAGTACTTC.

This clonotype was detected only a few times. CDR3 sequence (DNA): TGCAGCGTTGAAGAAAGCATAAGTGGTAACTATGGCTACACCTTC. Its translation: CSVEESISGNYGYTF. The chain couples TRBV29-1 to TRBJ1-2, with D unresolved. CDR1 and CDR2 (germline): SQVTM, ANQGSEA. V lost 0 bases to trimming and J lost 1 base, with 12 bases between them. The CDR3 is 15 amino acids. Full variable domain (missing parts from reference TRBV29-1 and TRBJ1-2): SAVISQKPSRDICQRGTSLTIQCQVDSQVTMMFWYRQQPGQSLTLIATANQGSEATYESGFVIDKFPISRPNLTFSTLTVSNMSPEDSSIYLCSVEESISGNYGYTFGSGTRLTVV.

This clonotype was counted only a few times. V is TRBV20-1 and J is TRBJ2-3; 15 positions agree with TRBD2. CDR3 length equals 18 residues. Trimming removed 3 bases from V and 0 bases from J; junction bases left unmatched: 7. Germline V gene data show CDR1 as DFQATT and CDR2 as SNEGSKA (reference sequence). In nucleotides, the CDR3 is TGCAGTGCTAGGCCGGGACTAGCGGGGGGTCGGAGCACAGATACGCAGTATTTT. It specifies CSARPGLAGGRSTDTQYF.

V gene TRBV12-3 or TRBV12-4 combines with J gene TRBJ1-2, with D uncertain. Between the trimmed V and J ends, which lost 5 bases and 6 bases, there was a span of 7 bases. The CDR3 is made up of 11 amino acids. As DNA, the CDR3 is TGTGCCAGCAGTGCCCTGAATGGCTACACCTTC. Its protein product is CASSALNGYTF.

A few counts support this clonotype. V usage is TRBV7-9 and J usage is TRBJ2-1; D is perhaps TRBD2 (5 bases). The germline V and J ends were trimmed by 7 bases and 6 bases, with 13 bases remaining between them. CDR1 is SEHNR and CDR2 is FQNEAQ in the germline V gene (reference sequence). CDR3 length: 13 residues. The CDR3 protein is CASIINRGNEQFF. The CDR3 DNA reads as TGTGCCAGCATAATCAACCGGGGCAATGAGCAGTTCTTC.

For this clonotype: The junction does not match germline at one end; this may be a read error. The chain carries TRBV7-9 and TRBJ1-4; tentatively, D is TRBD1 (6 bases). Germline CDR1 SEHNR, CDR2 FQNEAQ (reference sequence). The CDR3 is 11 amino acids. CDR3 protein: CASSPGERLFF. CDR3 DNA sequence: TGTGCCAGCAGCCCAGGGGAAAGACTGTTTTTT.

The chain combines TRBV18 with TRBJ2-5; 9 bases are shared with TRBD2. This CDR3 is 16 amino acids long. Germline V lookup: CDR1 KGHSH, CDR2 LQKENI. With 0 bases clipped from V and 5 bases from J, the junction kept 7 bases outside the gene matches. CDR3 residues: CASSPPETSGWETQYF. The CDR3 region has the DNA TGTGCCAGCTCACCACCGGAGACTAGCGGTTGGGAGACCCAGTACTTC.

Only a few counts were recorded for this clonotype. The rearrangement uses TRBV14 and TRBJ2-7; tentative D call: TRBD2 (5 bases). Trimming left V 4 bases short and J 6 bases short, with 19 bases between. CDR1 is SGHDN and CDR2 is FVKESK in the germline V gene. CDR3 length equals 15 residues. The CDR3 here is CASSPFVDSDGEQYF. In nucleotides, the CDR3 is TGTGCCAGCAGCCCCTTCGTAGATAGCGATGGCGAGCAGTACTTC.

The chain is built from TRBV7-6 and TRBJ2-7; D might be TRBD1 (5 bases). The CDR3 is made up of 15 amino acids. Trimming took 1 base from V and 6 from J, leaving 16 bases between them. Germline CDR1 and CDR2: SGHVS and FNYEAQ. CDR3 amino acids: CASSLVAEGVSEQYF. Written as DNA, the CDR3 is TGTGCCAGCAGCTTAGTGGCAGAAGGGGTGAGCGAGCAGTACTTC.